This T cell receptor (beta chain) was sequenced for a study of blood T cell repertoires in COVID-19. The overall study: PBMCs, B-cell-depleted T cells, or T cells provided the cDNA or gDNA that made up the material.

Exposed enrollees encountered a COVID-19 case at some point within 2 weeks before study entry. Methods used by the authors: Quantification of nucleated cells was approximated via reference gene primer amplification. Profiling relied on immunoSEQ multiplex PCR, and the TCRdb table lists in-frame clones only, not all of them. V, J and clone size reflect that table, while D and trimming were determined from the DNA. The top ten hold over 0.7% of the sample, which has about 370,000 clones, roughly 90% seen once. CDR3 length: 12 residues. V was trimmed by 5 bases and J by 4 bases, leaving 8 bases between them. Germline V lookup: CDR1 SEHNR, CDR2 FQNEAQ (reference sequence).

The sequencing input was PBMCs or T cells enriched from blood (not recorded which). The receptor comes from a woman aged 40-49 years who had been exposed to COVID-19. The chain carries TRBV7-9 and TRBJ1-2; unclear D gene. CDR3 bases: TGTGCCAGCAGCAACGGAGCCTATGGCTACACCTTC. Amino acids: CASSNGAYGYTF.